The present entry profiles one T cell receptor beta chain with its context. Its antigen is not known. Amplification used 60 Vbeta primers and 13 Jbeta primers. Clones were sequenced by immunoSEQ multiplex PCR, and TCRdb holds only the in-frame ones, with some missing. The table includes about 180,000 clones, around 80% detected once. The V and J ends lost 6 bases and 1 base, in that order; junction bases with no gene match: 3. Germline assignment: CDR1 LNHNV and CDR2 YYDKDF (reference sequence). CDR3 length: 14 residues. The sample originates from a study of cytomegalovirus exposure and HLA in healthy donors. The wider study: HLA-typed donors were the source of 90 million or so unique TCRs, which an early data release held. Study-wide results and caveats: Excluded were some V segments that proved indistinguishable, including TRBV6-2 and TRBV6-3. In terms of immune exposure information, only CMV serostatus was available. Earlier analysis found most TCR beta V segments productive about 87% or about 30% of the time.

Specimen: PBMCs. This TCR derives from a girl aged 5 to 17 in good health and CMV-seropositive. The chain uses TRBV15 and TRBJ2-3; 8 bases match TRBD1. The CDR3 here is CATRQGGGTDTQYF. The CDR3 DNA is TGTGCCACCAGACAGGGGGGAGGCACAGATACGCAGTATTTT. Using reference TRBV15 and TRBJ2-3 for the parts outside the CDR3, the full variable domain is DAMVIQNPRYQVTQFGKPVTLSCSQTLNHNVMYWYQQKSSQAPKLLFHYYDKDFNNEADTPDNFQSRRPNTSFCFLDIRSPGLGDTAMYLCATRQGGGTDTQYFGPGTRLTVL.